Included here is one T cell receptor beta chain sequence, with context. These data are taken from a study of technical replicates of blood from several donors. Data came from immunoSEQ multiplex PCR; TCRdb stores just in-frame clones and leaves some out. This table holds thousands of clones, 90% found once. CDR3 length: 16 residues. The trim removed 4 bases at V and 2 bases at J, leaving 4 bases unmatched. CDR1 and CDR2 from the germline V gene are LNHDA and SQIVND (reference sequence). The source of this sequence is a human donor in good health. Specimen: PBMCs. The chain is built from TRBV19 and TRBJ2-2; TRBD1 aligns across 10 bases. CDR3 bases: TGTGCCAGTAGTAGCGGGACAGGGGTAAACACCGGGGAGCTGTTTTTT. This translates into CASSSGTGVNTGELFF.